This paragraph reports one T cell receptor beta chain. These data belong to a study of OX40 agonist ivuxolimab in advanced cancers. Study in general: It was permissible to have had prior anti-PD-1, anti-PD-L1 or anti-CTLA-4 therapy, and about 40% had some.

Enrollment shut out patients with autoimmune disease history or systemic immunosuppression. Clones were sequenced by immunoSEQ multiplex PCR, and TCRdb holds only the in-frame ones, with some missing. The data show 50,000 to 60,000 clones, with about 92% seen just once and 5% to 7% held by the top ten. The CDR3 is made up of 15 amino acids. Trimming removed 0 bases from V and 3 bases from J; junction bases left unmatched: 4. Per germline, CDR1 MGHRA and CDR2 YSYEKL. Sequencing was performed on CD4+ or CD8+ T cells sorted from blood, taken in a trial of the OX40 agonist ivuxolimab. The clonotype comes from an adult with an advanced solid tumor such as melanoma, head and neck, liver or kidney cancer. The chain uses TRBV4-1 and TRBJ1-2; TRBD1 agrees at 7 bases. This chain's CDR3 is CASSQDPGQDYGYTF. The CDR3 region has the DNA TGCGCCAGCAGCCAAGATCCAGGACAGGACTATGGCTACACCTTC.